Following are 14 T cell receptor beta chains from one sample sequenced in a study of T-cell reconstitution after alpha-beta-depleted transplantation in children. Unique molecular identifiers were incorporated into the prepared TCRbeta library. One entry per CDR3 protein results from TCRdb running MiXCR on the PCR reads. The table has some 440,000 distinct CDR3 sequences, roughly 17% seen once. The sample was PBMCs, mostly from graft donor cells, taken 360 days after TCRalphabeta/CD19-depleted stem cell transplant. The receptors here all came from a boy under two years old who had a stem cell transplant for Wiskott-Aldrich syndrome, so the T cells may come from the graft donor.

The chain combines TRBV12-3 or TRBV12-4 with TRBJ2-7; D is perhaps TRBD1 (5 bases). Trimming pared 2 bases from V and 2 bases from J, leaving 13 bases between. CDR3 length equals 15 residues. The CDR3 bases are TGTGCCAGCAGTTTACGGGCAGGGTTCACCTACGAGCAGTACTTC. The encoded protein is CASSLRAGFTYEQYF.

This clonotype was observed a few times. The gene calls are TRBV18 and TRBJ2-5; D remains ambiguous. The CDR3 loop spans 14 amino acids. Trimming left V 3 bases short and J 0 bases short, with 8 bases between. Germline assignment: CDR1 KGHSH and CDR2 LQKENI. This CDR3 reads CASSPIANQETQYF. The DNA of the CDR3 is TGTGCCAGCTCACCGATAGCAAACCAAGAGACCCAGTACTTC.

The chain is built from TRBV29-1 and TRBJ2-1, with 8 bases fitting TRBD1. Losses at the gene ends were 4 bases for V and 4 bases for J; bases not matched to a gene: 6. Germline V gene lookup returns CDR1 SQVTM and CDR2 ANQGSEA. The CDR3 length is 14 residues. CDR3 amino acids: CSVVSRGPYNEQFF. CDR3 sequence (DNA): TGCAGCGTTGTTAGCAGGGGGCCATACAATGAGCAGTTCTTC.

The rearrangement uses TRBV29-1 and TRBJ2-4; TRBD1 matches 9 bases. The CDR3 is 18 amino acids. From germline, CDR1 is SQVTM and CDR2 ANQGSEA. The V segment lost 4 bases and the J segment 2 bases; nucleotides outside the gene matches: 15. The CDR3 DNA sequence: TGCAGCGTTGGAGTTGTGGGCTTAACAGGGGGCCCCAAAAACATTCAGTACTTC. It yields the protein CSVGVVGLTGGPKNIQYF.

The V gene is TRBV7-2, the J gene TRBJ2-5; 9 positions agree with TRBD2. This CDR3 contains 15 residues. Germline assignment: CDR1 SGHTA and CDR2 FQGNSA. The V and J ends lost 4 bases and 3 bases, in that order; junction bases with no gene match: 6. This CDR3 is CASSSGTSREETQYF. CDR3 DNA: TGTGCCAGCAGCTCAGGGACTAGCCGGGAAGAGACCCAGTACTTC.

This clonotype has at least ten counts. The chain links TRBV4-1 to TRBJ1-6, with 8 bases fitting TRBD1. The CDR3 sequence is 16 residues long. Trimming removed 0 bases from V and 8 bases from J; junction bases left unmatched: 6. Looked up from germline, CDR1 is MGHRA and CDR2 is YSYEKL. The CDR3 coding sequence is TGCGCCAGCAGCCAAGAAGGCAGGGGGCGTTATTCACCCCTCCACTTT. Protein sequence: CASSQEGRGRYSPLHF.

The gene calls are TRBV5-1 and TRBJ2-1; D possibly matches TRBD1 or TRBD2 (6 bases each). Trimming shortened V by 2 bases and J by 6 bases, and 18 bases separated the two germline ends. Per germline, CDR1 SGHRS and CDR2 YFSETQ. The CDR3 length is 16 residues. CDR3 nucleotide sequence: TGCGCCAGCAGCTTAGGAAGAGGGGGGCGGCCCAATGAGCAGTTCTTC. This codes for CASSLGRGGRPNEQFF.

The CDR3 reads CASSPRDSQRAFF. CDR3 in DNA: TGTGCCAGCTCACCGAGGGACAGCCAAAGAGCTTTCTTT. V usage is TRBV18 and J usage is TRBJ1-1; 7 bases are shared with TRBD1. Germline-derived CDR1 and CDR2 are KGHSH and LQKENI. The CDR3 consists of 13 residues. V shed 3 bases and J 10 bases; nucleotides not matched to a gene: 8.

This chain uses TRBV20-1 with TRBJ2-3, with 9 bases aligning to TRBD1. Germline V lookup: CDR1 DFQATT, CDR2 SNEGSKA (reference sequence). CDR3 length equals 13 residues. Here the CDR3 reads CVWTGDFADTQYF. CDR3 in DNA: TGCGTATGGACAGGGGATTTCGCAGATACGCAGTATTTT.

This clonotype was counted at least ten times. The chain links TRBV12-3 or TRBV12-4 to TRBJ2-5; possible D gene TRBD2, 5 bases. V was cut by 3 bases and J by 10 bases, with 15 bases left in between. The CDR3 covers 13 residues. CDR3 sequence reads: CASSLLDWRLQYF. DNA of the CDR3: TGTGCCAGCAGTTTGTTGGACTGGAGGCTCCAGTACTTC.

This clonotype was found a few times. The chain recombines TRBV5-1 with TRBJ2-5; the D gene is possibly TRBD1 (7 bases). The ends were cut back, 4 bases at V and 6 bases at J, with 16 bases in the middle. This CDR3 spans 14 amino acids. The germline V gene has CDR1 SGHRS and CDR2 YFSETQ. The CDR3 spells CASSTEGAGKTQYF. CDR3 nucleotide sequence: TGCGCCAGCAGCACAGAGGGGGCGGGAAAGACCCAGTACTTC.

This chain uses TRBV25-1 with TRBJ1-2; D is ambiguous. The CDR3 contains 13 residues. Germline V lookup: CDR1 MGHDK, CDR2 SYGVNS. Between the trimmed V and J ends, which lost 3 bases and 6 bases, there was a span of 11 bases. For the CDR3, the DNA is TGTGCCAGCAGTGACCCTCGACTCCATGGCTACACCTTC. It translates to CASSDPRLHGYTF.

The chain is built from TRBV7-9 and TRBJ1-2; D might be TRBD1 (5 bases). CDR1 is SEHNR and CDR2 is FQNEAQ in the germline V gene (reference sequence). The CDR3 sequence is 12 residues long. The V end lost 6 bases, the J end lost 6 bases, and 11 bases lay between the germline ends. CDR3 nucleotide sequence: TGTGCCAGCAGTAAAGACAGAGATGGCTACACCTTC. Protein product: CASSKDRDGYTF.

In its sample, this clonotype was seen a few times. The V gene is TRBV5-1, the J gene TRBJ1-1, with a possible D match to TRBD1 (6 bases). Trimming stripped 4 bases from V and 7 bases from J, with 14 bases between. The germline V gene encodes CDR1 SGHRS and CDR2 YFSETQ. CDR3 length: 13 residues. CDR3 sequence (DNA): TGCGCCAGCAGCAAATACGGGACACTTGAAGCTTTCTTT. Translation gives CASSKYGTLEAFF.